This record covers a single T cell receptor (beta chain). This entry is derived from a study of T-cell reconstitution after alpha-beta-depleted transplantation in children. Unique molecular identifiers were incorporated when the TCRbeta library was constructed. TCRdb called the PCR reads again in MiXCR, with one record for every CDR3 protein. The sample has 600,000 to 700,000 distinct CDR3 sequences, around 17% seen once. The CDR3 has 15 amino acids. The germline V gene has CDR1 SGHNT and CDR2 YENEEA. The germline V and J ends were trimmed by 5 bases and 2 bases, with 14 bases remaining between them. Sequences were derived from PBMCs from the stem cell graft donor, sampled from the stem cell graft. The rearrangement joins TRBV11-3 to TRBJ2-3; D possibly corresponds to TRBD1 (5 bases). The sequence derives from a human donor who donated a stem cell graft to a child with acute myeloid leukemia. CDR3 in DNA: TGTGCCAGCAGCCCCGCGCGCAGGGACACAGATACGCAGTATTTT. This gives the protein CASSPARRDTDTQYF. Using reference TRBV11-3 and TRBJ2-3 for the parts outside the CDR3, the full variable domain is EAGVVQSPRYKIIEKKQPVAFWCNPISGHNTLYWYLQNLGQGPELLIRYENEEAVDDSQLPKDRFSAERLKGVDSTLKIQPAELGDSAVYLCASSPARRDTDTQYFGPGTRLTVL.